This T cell receptor (beta chain) was recorded in a study of CD8 T cells in Susac syndrome. The authors negatively isolated CD8+ and CD4+ T cells and FACS-enriched TEMRA cells. This clonotype has a single count. Random-hexamer reverse transcription was applied to 0.5 to 1 ug RNA. The CDR3 of TCR beta was amplified by immunoSEQ multiplex PCR across 54 Vbeta and 13 Jbeta. TCRdb used MiXCR to reprocess the immunoSEQ multiplex PCR reads, holding one entry per CDR3 protein. The sample holds roughly 130,000 distinct CDR3 sequences, about 96% seen once. The sequence was collected from a human donor in good health. The sequenced sample was CD4+ T cells from PBMCs.

CDR3 amino acids: CASRGTTGGPDEKLFF. CDR3 coding DNA: TGTGCCAGCAGGGGGACAACCGGAGGGCCTGATGAAAAACTGTTTTTT. V gene TRBV6-1 combines with J gene TRBJ1-4, with a possible D match to TRBD1 (6 bases). In germline, CDR1 is MNHNS, CDR2 SASEGT. The CDR3 length is 16 residues. The ends were cut back, 6 bases at V and 6 bases at J, with 20 bases in the middle.